The 15 T cell receptor beta chains presented below share a single source sample, sequenced in a study of CD8 T cells in ankylosing spondylitis. TCRdb analysed the 5' RACE reads with MiXCR anew, one entry per CDR3 protein. The sample includes around 320,000 distinct CDR3 sequences, about a fifth of them seen just once. The sequencing input was blood, either unsorted or a sorted T cell fraction (not recorded which). The receptor set was obtained from a female donor with ankylosing spondylitis or in good health (not recorded which).

A few counts support this clonotype. This chain connects TRBV12-3 or TRBV12-4 to TRBJ2-1; a weak D match, TRBD2 (7 bases). V lost 6 bases to trimming and J lost 7 bases, with 19 bases between them. This CDR3 region has 15 residues. The CDR3 region is CASSRWEEGGNEQFF. In DNA, the CDR3 is TGTGCCAGCAGCCGCTGGGAGGAGGGGGGGAATGAGCAGTTCTTC.

CDR3 sequence (DNA): TGTGCCAGCATGCCTGAATTGGGGCGTTTTCAACAGTACTTC. The encoded protein is CASMPELGRFQQYF. The chain joins TRBV5-5 to TRBJ2-4, with D possibly matching TRBD1 (5 bases). This CDR3 is built from 14 residues. V lost 6 bases and J lost 13, with 23 bases in between. Germline V CDR1 and CDR2: SGHKS, YYEKEE (reference sequence).

This chain uses TRBV4-2 with TRBJ2-7; D is uncertain. Germline V gene sequence: CDR1 LGHNA, CDR2 YNFKEQ. Trimming removed 0 bases at V and 0 bases at J, with 9 bases between. This CDR3 has 15 amino acids. The CDR3 DNA is TGTGCCAGCAGCCAAGATCGGGCAGCCTCCTACGAGCAGTACTTC. Its protein is CASSQDRAASYEQYF.

This clonotype was detected only a few times. The rearrangement uses TRBV28 and TRBJ2-2, with TRBD2 matching over 10 bases. V dropped 3 bases and J dropped 6; count of bases not matched to a gene: 4. Germline V gene sequence: CDR1 MDHEN, CDR2 SYDVKM. CDR3 length: 15 residues. The CDR3 DNA is TGTGCCAGCAGTTTCCTAGCGGGAGCATCCGGGGAGCTGTTTTTT. It encodes CASSFLAGASGELFF.

This clonotype was seen ten or more times. The J gene is TRBJ2-7, the V gene TRBV6-5; 11 bases align to TRBD1. Germline CDR1 and CDR2: MNHEY and SVGAGI. V shed 8 bases, J shed 9 bases, and the junction held 3 bases outside the gene matches. CDR3 length equals 11 residues. CDR3 region: CASQGTGGQYF. In DNA, the CDR3 is TGTGCCAGCCAAGGGACAGGGGGGCAGTACTTC.

CDR3 sequence: CSVVRLMNTEAFF. CDR3 bases: TGCAGCGTTGTCCGACTCATGAACACTGAAGCTTTCTTT. This chain connects TRBV29-1 to TRBJ1-1; D remains ambiguous. There are 13 residues in the CDR3. The V end was cut by 4 bases, the J end by 0 bases, with 9 bases between. Germline assignment: CDR1 SQVTM and CDR2 ANQGSEA.

This rearrangement joins TRBV4-3 to TRBJ2-3; D is unclear. CDR1 is LGHNA and CDR2 is YSLEER in the germline V gene. Deletions cut 1 base from V and 2 bases from J, with 10 bases between. The CDR3 runs to 15 residues. CDR3 sequence (DNA): TGCGCCAGCAGCCAAGCCCCAGGAGCCACAGATACGCAGTATTTT. Translation: CASSQAPGATDTQYF.

This clonotype was found a few times. V gene TRBV7-9 combines with J gene TRBJ2-1; 7 nucleotides match TRBD2. The germline gives CDR1 SEHNR, CDR2 FQNEAQ (reference sequence). The CDR3 runs 15 residues. J lost 5 bases, V lost 7 bases, and 11 bases had no gene match. The CDR3 is CASTPLAGSNNEQFF. The CDR3 DNA sequence: TGTGCCAGCACCCCCTTAGCGGGTTCCAACAATGAGCAGTTCTTC.

The gene calls are TRBV9 and TRBJ2-7; D tentatively fits TRBD1 or TRBD2 (5 bases each). Germline V lookup: CDR1 SGDLS, CDR2 YYNGEE. V shed 4 bases and J shed 4 bases, with 21 bases lying between them. The CDR3 totals 16 residues. The CDR3 sequence is CASSSHDGGGSYEQYF. The CDR3 region has the DNA TGTGCCAGCAGCTCACACGACGGTGGGGGTTCTTACGAGCAGTACTTC.

This clonotype came up once. A much larger clone is a single base away; this may be a read error. The CDR3 protein is CASSQDQENYSEQFF. The CDR3 coding sequence is TGTGCCAGCAGCCAAGATCAGGAGAACTACAGTGAGCAGTTCTTC. The chain employs TRBV3-1 and TRBJ2-1; D uncertain. CDR1 is LGHDT and CDR2 is YNNKEL in the germline V gene (reference sequence). This CDR3 has 15 amino acids.

The chain couples TRBV12-3 or TRBV12-4 to TRBJ2-2, with 7 bases identical to TRBD2. The CDR3 spans 15 residues. V was clipped by 4 bases and J by 4 bases; unmatched bases: 6. CDR3 loop: CASSWGERGTGELFF. CDR3 nucleotides: TGTGCCAGCAGTTGGGGGGAGCGGGGCACCGGGGAGCTGTTTTTT.

The V and J genes are TRBV10-3 and TRBJ2-5, with D tentatively TRBD1 (7 bases). V lost 10 bases and J 5 bases, leaving 11 bases between the germline ends. Germline lookup yields CDR1 ENHRY and CDR2 SYGVKD. The CDR3 totals 11 residues. The CDR3 reads CATQGGETQYF. The CDR3, as DNA: TGTGCCACCCAGGGGGGTGAGACCCAGTACTTC.

This clonotype appeared many times. This sequence joins TRBV20-1 and TRBJ2-7, with D unclear. CDR1 is DFQATT, CDR2 SNEGSKA, per germline (reference sequence). The CDR3 is made up of 13 amino acids. V was clipped by 2 bases and J by 2 bases, with 10 bases between them. Here the CDR3 reads CSARTEPPYEQYF. The CDR3 nucleotides are TGCAGTGCTAGAACAGAGCCTCCCTACGAGCAGTACTTC.

This clonotype was recorded a few times. The DNA of the CDR3 is TGTGCCAGCAGCCCGGGGACAGCTCCCTACGAGCAGTACTTC. This codes for CASSPGTAPYEQYF. The chain carries TRBV7-2 and TRBJ2-7; 7 bases are shared with TRBD1. The junction had 6 bases not matched to a gene; V was cut back by 5 bases and J by 2 bases. From germline, CDR1 is SGHTA and CDR2 FQGNSA. CDR3 length: 14 residues.

The sample holds a few counts of this clonotype. The chain recombines TRBV20-1 with TRBJ2-3; perhaps TRBD2 as D (6 bases). Trimming took 1 base from V and 2 from J, leaving 16 bases between them. CDR3 size: 16 residues. Germline CDR1 is DFQATT and CDR2 is SNEGSKA (reference sequence). CDR3 residues: CSARGGEWPYTDTQYF. For the CDR3, the DNA is TGCAGTGCTAGAGGCGGGGAGTGGCCGTACACAGATACGCAGTATTTT.